The sequence of this TCR beta chain was determined in a study of vaccination effects on CD4 cells after COVID-19. The overall study: Antigen-specific CD4+ T cell clonotypes were called by their expansion after viral peptide-pool culture in ViraFEST. Each well held 1.5 million to 2.5 million PBMC cultured with around 10 ug/ml peptides and 8.5 to 10 IU/ml IL-2.

A note on this clone: Its antigen is undetermined.

Clones were read by immunoSEQ multiplex PCR, and TCRdb kept only the in-frame ones, dropping some. Among about 28,000 clones listed, about 62% were seen once. Per germline, CDR1 SGHRS and CDR2 YFSETQ. CDR3 length: 16 residues. Unmatched junction bases numbered 4, after V lost 2 bases and J lost 2 bases. A roughly ten-day culture period preceded the isolation of CD4+ T cells. Vaccinated recipients, who were negative for nucleocapsid antibodies, had no history of SARS-CoV-2 infection. Half of the medium was exchanged for IL-2 medium on both days 3 and 7. This clonotype was obtained from a human donor who received a COVID-19 vaccine. This chain uses TRBV5-1 with TRBJ2-2, with 9 bases fitting TRBD2. Specimen: CD4+ T cells from PBMCs cultured without peptide, collected before COVID-19 vaccination. In nucleotides, the CDR3 is TGCGCCAGCAGCTTTAGCGGGAGTCCCAACACCGGGGAGCTGTTTTTT. Amino acid sequence: CASSFSGSPNTGELFF. The entire variable domain, with the rest obtained from reference TRBV5-1 and TRBJ2-2, is as follows: KAGVTQTPRYLIKTRGQQVTLSCSPISGHRSVSWYQQTPGQGLQFLFEYFSETQRNKGNFPGRFSGRQFSNSRSEMNVSTLELGDSALYLCASSFSGSPNTGELFFGEGSRLTVL.